The 30 T cell receptor beta chains given below trace back to one sample, sequenced in a study of cytomegalovirus exposure and HLA in healthy donors. PCR amplification relied on 60 Vbeta primers (plus 13 Jbeta primers). The protocol was immunoSEQ multiplex PCR, while the TCRdb copy is restricted to in-frame clones and leaves out a portion. The sample table includes fewer than 60,000 clones. Material for sequencing was PBMCs. The receptors stem from a middle-aged woman in good health and CMV-seronegative.

This chain uses TRBV2 with TRBJ2-5, with 12 bases identical to TRBD1. The CDR3 is made up of 18 amino acids. Trimming took 1 base from V and 3 from J; bases not matched to a gene: 9. From germline, CDR1 is SNHLY and CDR2 FYNNEI. The CDR3 DNA reads as TGTGCCAGCAGTGAAGGGGGACAGGGGGCGCTAGGCGAAGAGACCCAGTACTTC. Protein product: CASSEGGQGALGEETQYF.

The chain carries TRBV18 and TRBJ2-7, with a tentative D call TRBD2 (6 bases). The CDR3 length is 14 residues. Germline CDR1 and CDR2: KGHSH and LQKENI. V was shortened by 6 bases and J by 3 bases, with 15 bases between the two germline ends. CDR3: CASSSGLEGYEQYF. The CDR3, as DNA: TGTGCCAGCTCGTCCGGGTTGGAGGGCTACGAGCAGTACTTC.

The rearrangement uses TRBV6-1 and TRBJ1-5; 7 bases fit TRBD1. Trimming removed 5 bases from V and 5 bases from J; junction bases left unmatched: 9. The CDR3 extends over 15 amino acids. Germline assignment: CDR1 MNHNS and CDR2 SASEGT. CDR3 bases: TGTGCCAGCAGTCCCGGGACAGACTTTGATCAGCCCCAGCATTTT. As protein: CASSPGTDFDQPQHF.

The gene calls are TRBV7-2 and TRBJ2-1; D may be TRBD2 (7 bases). Trimming cost V 5 bases and J 5 bases, with 16 bases left between them. From germline, CDR1 is SGHTA and CDR2 FQGNSA. This CDR3 has 15 amino acids. The CDR3 DNA reads as TGTGCCAGCAGCCCCGGGGGGCGGAGTAACAATGAGCAGTTCTTC. Its protein product is CASSPGGRSNNEQFF.

The chain links TRBV30 to TRBJ2-5, with D tentatively TRBD2 (5 bases). Germline V gene data show CDR1 as GTSNPN and CDR2 as SVGIG (reference sequence). The CDR3 length is 13 residues. V was pared by 0 bases and J by 5 bases, with 10 bases between. CDR3 loop: CAWSVGGAETQYF. The CDR3 bases are TGTGCCTGGAGTGTAGGAGGAGCGGAGACCCAGTACTTC.

The chain is built from TRBV4-1 and TRBJ2-7, with 8 bases identical to TRBD2. This CDR3 has 18 amino acids. With 0 bases clipped from V and 3 bases from J, the junction kept 13 bases outside the gene matches. Germline lookup yields CDR1 MGHRA and CDR2 YSYEKL. The CDR3 bases are TGCGCCAGCAGCCAAGATCAGGGCCAGCGGGGGACCTTCTACGAGCAGTACTTC. Translating it yields CASSQDQGQRGTFYEQYF.

The V call is TRBV28, the J call TRBJ1-4, with TRBD1 matching over 7 bases. CDR1 and CDR2 from the germline V gene are MDHEN and SYDVKM. V trimming: 4 bases; J trimming: 0 bases; junction bases outside the gene matches: 8. The CDR3 is 17 amino acids. The DNA for the CDR3 is TGTGCCAGCAGTTCCCCCTCACAGGGGACAACTAATGAAAAACTGTTTTTT. This gives the protein CASSSPSQGTTNEKLFF.

The V and J genes are TRBV10-3 and TRBJ1-2; D is perhaps TRBD1 (5 bases). Per the germline V gene, CDR1 is ENHRY and CDR2 is SYGVKD. V shed 4 bases and J shed 6 bases, with 15 bases lying between them. This CDR3 region has 14 residues. This CDR3 is CAISGGAVSHGYTF. CDR3 bases: TGTGCCATCAGTGGGGGCGCCGTGTCTCATGGCTACACCTTC.

V usage is TRBV28 and J usage is TRBJ1-1; no reliable D call. Germline lookup yields CDR1 MDHEN and CDR2 SYDVKM. V dropped 8 bases and J dropped 0 bases, with 7 bases sitting between them. The CDR3 contains 12 residues. The CDR3 protein is CASEELNTEAFF. In DNA, the CDR3 is TGTGCCAGCGAAGAGTTGAACACTGAAGCTTTCTTT.

The chain uses TRBV7-9 and TRBJ2-7; 9 bases match TRBD1. Germline values: CDR1 SEHNR, CDR2 FQNEAQ (reference sequence). Germline trimming cut 0 bases from V and 6 bases from J; bases unmatched to any gene: 3. The CDR3 runs 14 residues. This chain's CDR3 is CASSLAQGAIEQYF. CDR3 in DNA: TGTGCCAGCAGCTTAGCACAGGGGGCGATCGAGCAGTACTTC.

The CDR3 protein is CASSYGGLYSGNTIYF. The CDR3 DNA sequence: TGTGCCAGCAGTTACGGGGGGTTATACTCTGGAAACACCATATATTTT. The chain uses TRBV6-5 and TRBJ1-3; tentatively, D is TRBD1 (5 bases). CDR1 and CDR2 (germline): MNHEY, SVGAGI. This CDR3 has 16 amino acids. Trimming pared 2 bases from V and 0 bases from J, leaving 11 bases between.

The chain uses TRBV4-3 and TRBJ2-3, with 7 bases that match TRBD2. The CDR3 sequence is 17 residues long. V gave up 1 base and J gave up 0 bases; unmatched junction bases: 7. Looked up from germline, CDR1 is LGHNA and CDR2 is YSLEER. CDR3 nucleotide sequence: TGCGCCAGCAGCCAAGCCGGAGCGGGATATAGCACAGATACGCAGTATTTT. Its translation is CASSQAGAGYSTDTQYF.

The rearrangement links TRBV6-5 to TRBJ2-5; 7 bases line up with TRBD2. The CDR3 has 15 residues. Trimming cost V 6 bases and J 2 bases; bases outside gene matches: 9. Per the germline V gene, CDR1 is MNHEY and CDR2 is SVGAGI. This CDR3 is CASSDPLAAQETQYF. The DNA for the CDR3 is TGTGCCAGCAGCGACCCGCTAGCGGCTCAAGAGACCCAGTACTTC.

The chain combines TRBV4-2 with TRBJ2-5; D possibly corresponds to TRBD2 (5 bases). The CDR3 length is 15 residues. Germline V CDR1 and CDR2: LGHNA, YNFKEQ. The ends were cut back, 0 bases at V and 0 bases at J, with 8 bases in the middle. The CDR3 region has the DNA TGTGCCAGCAGCCAAGAGGACGGGGACCAAGAGACCCAGTACTTC. Amino acid sequence: CASSQEDGDQETQYF.

The rearrangement joins TRBV14 to TRBJ2-3; 8 bases line up with TRBD2. This CDR3 has 15 residues. V trimming: 6 bases; J trimming: 2 bases; junction bases outside the gene matches: 7. Per the germline V gene, CDR1 is SGHDN and CDR2 is FVKESK. The CDR3 is CASSPLGGDTDTQYF. In nucleotides, the CDR3 is TGTGCCAGCAGTCCCCTCGGGGGGGACACAGATACGCAGTATTTT. Using reference TRBV14 and TRBJ2-3 for the parts outside the CDR3, the full variable domain is EAGVTQFPSHSVIEKGQTVTLRCDPISGHDNLYWYRRVMGKEIKFLLHFVKESKQDESGMPNNRFLAERTGGTYSTLKVQPAELEDSGVYFCASSPLGGDTDTQYFGPGTRLTVL.

The chain carries TRBV28 and TRBJ2-5, with D possibly matching TRBD2 (7 bases). The CDR3 is made up of 14 amino acids. Trimming removed 2 bases from V and 4 bases from J, with 11 bases in between. Per germline, CDR1 MDHEN and CDR2 SYDVKM. The CDR3 reads CASSLRGGLETQYF. DNA of the CDR3: TGTGCCAGCAGTTTAAGGGGGGGGTTAGAGACCCAGTACTTC.

CDR3 DNA: TGTGCCAGCAGTTCCCAACAGGGAAGGCAAGAGACCCAGTACTTC. Its protein product is CASSSQQGRQETQYF. The chain links TRBV27 to TRBJ2-5; tentative D call: TRBD1 (6 bases). V was trimmed by 4 bases and J by 2 bases, leaving 14 bases between them. CDR3 size: 15 residues. CDR1 and CDR2 from the germline V gene are MNHEY and SMNVEV (reference sequence).

The chain employs TRBV19 and TRBJ1-2; possible D gene TRBD1, 6 bases. The CDR3 covers 16 residues. Germline-derived CDR1 and CDR2 are LNHDA and SQIVND (reference sequence). V was cut by 5 bases and J by 5 bases, with 21 bases left in between. The CDR3 reads CASSSRFFGTSYGYTF. Written as DNA, the CDR3 is TGTGCCAGTAGTTCTAGATTTTTCGGGACATCTTATGGCTACACCTTC.

V and J are TRBV9 and TRBJ2-2; 11 bases agree with TRBD2. Germline V gene lookup returns CDR1 SGDLS and CDR2 YYNGEE. The J segment lost 5 bases and the V segment lost 5 bases, leaving 8 bases of the junction unmatched. The CDR3 runs 16 residues. Here the CDR3 reads CASSALTSGSTGELFF. The CDR3 bases are TGTGCCAGCAGTGCACTTACTAGCGGGAGTACCGGGGAGCTGTTTTTT.

The chain links TRBV19 to TRBJ2-5; possible D gene TRBD1, 8 bases. CDR3 size: 19 residues. The germline V gene encodes CDR1 LNHDA and CDR2 SQIVND (reference sequence). V lost 1 base, J lost 2 bases, and 23 bases lay in between. For the CDR3, the DNA is TGTGCCAGTAGTATAGGCAGGGGGCGGCCTAGCGGCCTACAAGAGACCCAGTACTTC. This gives the protein CASSIGRGRPSGLQETQYF.

The CDR3 region is CATVAGVSYNEQFF. The CDR3 DNA is TGTGCCACCGTAGCGGGGGTTTCCTACAATGAGCAGTTCTTC. The V and J genes are TRBV28 and TRBJ2-1, with TRBD2 identical over 9 bases. This CDR3 is built from 14 residues. The V gene's germline CDR1 is MDHEN and CDR2 SYDVKM. Unmatched junction bases numbered 5, after V lost 10 bases and J lost 1 base.

The rearrangement uses TRBV2 and TRBJ1-1; 10 nucleotides align to TRBD1. The CDR3 runs to 13 residues. CDR1 is SNHLY, CDR2 FYNNEI, per germline. V shed 4 bases and J 7 bases; nucleotides not matched to a gene: 3. CDR3 sequence reads: CASSGQGAGEAFF. CDR3 DNA: TGTGCCAGCAGTGGACAGGGGGCAGGTGAAGCTTTCTTT.

The CDR3, as DNA: TGTGCCAGCAGCTCGGGACTAGCGGAAACTGACTACGAGCAGTACTTC. Encoded protein: CASSSGLAETDYEQYF. The chain combines TRBV7-6 with TRBJ2-7; 11 bases align to TRBD2. The germline V gene encodes CDR1 SGHVS and CDR2 FNYEAQ. This CDR3 comprises 16 residues. The J segment lost 3 bases and the V segment lost 4 bases, leaving 8 bases of the junction unmatched. The variable domain in full, with the rest retrieved from reference TRBV7-6 and TRBJ2-7, is GAGVSQSPRYKVTKRGQDVALRCDPISGHVSLYWYRQALGQGPEFLTYFNYEAQQDKSGLPNDRFSAERPEGSISTLTIQRTEQRDSAMYRCASSSGLAETDYEQYFGPGTRLTVT.

The chain couples TRBV7-3 to TRBJ2-3, with 9 positions matching TRBD2. CDR3 size: 15 residues. Germline V gene data show CDR1 as SGHTA and CDR2 as FQGTGA. V gave up 3 bases and J gave up 3 bases; unmatched junction bases: 4. CDR3 DNA sequence: TGTGCCAGCAGCTTGTGGGCGGGAGGGACAGATACGCAGTATTTT. This codes for CASSLWAGGTDTQYF.

The rearrangement joins TRBV18 to TRBJ2-1; D is perhaps TRBD1 (5 bases). The V gene lost 4 bases and the J gene lost 5 bases, with 18 bases spanning the gap. The CDR3 has 16 residues. Per the germline V gene, CDR1 is KGHSH and CDR2 is LQKENI. The CDR3 DNA sequence: TGTGCCAGCTCACTATTTAAGGGGTCAGGCAACAATGAGCAGTTCTTC. This codes for CASSLFKGSGNNEQFF. Filled out from reference TRBV18 and TRBJ2-1, the complete variable domain reads NAGVMQNPRHLVRRRGQEARLRCSPMKGHSHVYWYRQLPEEGLKFMVYLQKENIIDESGMPKERFSAEFPKEGPSILRIQQVVRGDSAAYFCASSLFKGSGNNEQFFGPGTRLTVL.

V usage is TRBV6-1 and J usage is TRBJ1-2, with 9 bases lining up with TRBD1. This CDR3 has 15 amino acids. With 4 bases clipped from V and 1 base from J, the junction kept 4 bases outside the gene matches. In germline, CDR1 is MNHNS, CDR2 SASEGT. The CDR3 DNA follows: TGTGCCAGCAGTGCAGAGACAGGGGGTAACTATGGCTACACCTTC. Amino acid sequence: CASSAETGGNYGYTF.

The gene calls are TRBV5-1 and TRBJ2-1, with no clear D. Trimming left V 1 base short and J 0 bases short, with 8 bases between. The CDR3 is made up of 15 amino acids. Germline V lookup: CDR1 SGHRS, CDR2 YFSETQ. The CDR3 DNA sequence: TGCGCCAGCAGCTTGACACAGAGCTCCTACAATGAGCAGTTCTTC. Translating gives CASSLTQSSYNEQFF.

The rearrangement uses TRBV6-1 and TRBJ1-1, with TRBD1 as a possible D gene (6 bases). The V gene lost 2 bases and the J gene lost 4 bases, with 8 bases spanning the gap. This CDR3 has 13 amino acids. Germline V lookup: CDR1 MNHNS, CDR2 SASEGT. CDR3 bases: TGTGCCAGCAGTGAATACAGGGTCACTGAAGCTTTCTTT. This gives the protein CASSEYRVTEAFF.

The chain is built from TRBV27 and TRBJ2-2; weak D call: TRBD1 (7 bases). The germline gives CDR1 MNHEY, CDR2 SMNVEV (reference sequence). The CDR3 totals 17 residues. Trimming stripped 5 bases from V and 3 bases from J, with 19 bases between. CDR3 sequence reads: CASSLIPQGGHTGELFF. CDR3 DNA: TGTGCCAGCAGTCTTATACCCCAGGGGGGCCACACCGGGGAGCTGTTTTTT.

The chain has TRBV18 and TRBJ1-6; no definite D call. V lost 3 bases, J lost 4 bases, and 10 bases lay in between. This CDR3 has 15 residues. Germline V gives CDR1 KGHSH, CDR2 LQKENI. The CDR3 here is CASSPAAAYNSPLHF. The CDR3 DNA reads as TGTGCCAGCTCACCCGCGGCGGCGTATAATTCACCCCTCCACTTT.